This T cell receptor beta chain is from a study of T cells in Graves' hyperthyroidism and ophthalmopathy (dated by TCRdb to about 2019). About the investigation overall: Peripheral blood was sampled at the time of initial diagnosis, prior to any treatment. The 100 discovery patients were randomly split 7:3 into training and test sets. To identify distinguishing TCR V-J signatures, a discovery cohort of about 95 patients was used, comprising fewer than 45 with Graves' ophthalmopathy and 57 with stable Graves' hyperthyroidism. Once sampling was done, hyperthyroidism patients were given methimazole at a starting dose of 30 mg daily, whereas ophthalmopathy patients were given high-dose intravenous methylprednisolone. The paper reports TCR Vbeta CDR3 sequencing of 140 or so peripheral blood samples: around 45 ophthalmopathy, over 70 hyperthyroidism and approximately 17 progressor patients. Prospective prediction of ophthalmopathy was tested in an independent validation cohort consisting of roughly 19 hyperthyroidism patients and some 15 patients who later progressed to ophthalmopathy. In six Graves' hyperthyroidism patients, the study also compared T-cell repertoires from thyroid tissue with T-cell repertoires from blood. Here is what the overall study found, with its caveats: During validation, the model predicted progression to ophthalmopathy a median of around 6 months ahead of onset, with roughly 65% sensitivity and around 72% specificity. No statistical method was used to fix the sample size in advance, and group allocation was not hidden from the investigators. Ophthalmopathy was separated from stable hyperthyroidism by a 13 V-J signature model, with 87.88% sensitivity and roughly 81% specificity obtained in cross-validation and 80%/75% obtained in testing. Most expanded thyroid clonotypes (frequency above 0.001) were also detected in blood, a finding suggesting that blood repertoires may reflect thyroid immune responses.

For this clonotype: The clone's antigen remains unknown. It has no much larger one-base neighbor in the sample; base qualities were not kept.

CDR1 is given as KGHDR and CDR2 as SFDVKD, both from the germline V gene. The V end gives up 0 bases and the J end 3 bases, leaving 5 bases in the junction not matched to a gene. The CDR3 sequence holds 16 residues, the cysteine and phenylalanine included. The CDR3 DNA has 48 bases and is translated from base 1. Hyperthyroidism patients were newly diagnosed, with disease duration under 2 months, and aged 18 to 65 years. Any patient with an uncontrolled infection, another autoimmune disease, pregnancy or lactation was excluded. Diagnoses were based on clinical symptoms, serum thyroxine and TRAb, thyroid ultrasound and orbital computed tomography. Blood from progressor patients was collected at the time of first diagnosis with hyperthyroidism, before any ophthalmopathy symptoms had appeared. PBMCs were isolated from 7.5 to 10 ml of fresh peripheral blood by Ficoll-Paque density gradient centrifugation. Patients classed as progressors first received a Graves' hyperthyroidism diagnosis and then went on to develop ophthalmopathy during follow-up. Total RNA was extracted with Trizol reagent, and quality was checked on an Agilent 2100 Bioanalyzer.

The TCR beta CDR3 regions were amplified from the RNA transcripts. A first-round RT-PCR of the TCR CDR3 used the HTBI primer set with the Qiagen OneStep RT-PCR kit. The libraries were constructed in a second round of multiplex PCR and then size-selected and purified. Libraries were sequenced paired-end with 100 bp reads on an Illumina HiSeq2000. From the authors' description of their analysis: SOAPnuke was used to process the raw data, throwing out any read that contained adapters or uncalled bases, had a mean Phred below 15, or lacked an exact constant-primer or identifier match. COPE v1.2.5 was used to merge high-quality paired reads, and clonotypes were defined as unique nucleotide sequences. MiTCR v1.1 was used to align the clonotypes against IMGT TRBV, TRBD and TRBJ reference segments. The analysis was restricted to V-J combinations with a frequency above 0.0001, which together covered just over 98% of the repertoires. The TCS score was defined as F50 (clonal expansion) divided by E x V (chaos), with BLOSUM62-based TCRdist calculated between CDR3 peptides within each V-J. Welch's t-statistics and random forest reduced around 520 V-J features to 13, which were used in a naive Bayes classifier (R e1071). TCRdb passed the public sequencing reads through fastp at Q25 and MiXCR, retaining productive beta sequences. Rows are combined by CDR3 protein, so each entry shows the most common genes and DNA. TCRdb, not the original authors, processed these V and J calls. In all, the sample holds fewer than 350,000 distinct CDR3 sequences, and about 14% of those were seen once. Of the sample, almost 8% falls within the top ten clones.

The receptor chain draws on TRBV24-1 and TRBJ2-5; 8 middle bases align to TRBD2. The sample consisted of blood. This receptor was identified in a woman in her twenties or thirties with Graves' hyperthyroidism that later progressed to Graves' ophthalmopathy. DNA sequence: TGTGCCACCAGTGATTTGAAGGGGACTAGAAAAGAGACCCAGTACTTC. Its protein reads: CATSDLKGTRKETQYF.